Below are 30 T cell receptor beta chains sequenced from a single sample in a study of T cells in Graves' hyperthyroidism and ophthalmopathy. RNA transcripts yielded amplified TCR beta CDR3 regions. First-round RT-PCR targeting the TCR CDR3 was performed with the HTBI primer set. TCRdb itself ran the multiplex PCR reads through MiXCR, one entry per CDR3 protein. The data contain hundreds of thousands of distinct CDR3 sequences, under 20% of them seen just once; the ten biggest clones take up 16%. Sequencing used blood. The receptors were sampled from a woman in her 50s with Graves' hyperthyroidism that later progressed to Graves' ophthalmopathy.

This clonotype was recorded at least ten times. This chain joins TRBV12-3 or TRBV12-4 and TRBJ2-5; 8 positions agree with TRBD2. The CDR3 is made up of 14 amino acids. V was clipped by 6 bases and J by 5 bases; unmatched bases: 8. Here the CDR3 reads CASRRTSSPETQYF. The DNA for the CDR3 is TGTGCCAGCAGGAGGACTAGCTCGCCGGAGACCCAGTACTTC.

This clonotype has just a few counts. The chain recombines TRBV20-1 with TRBJ2-1, with 9 bases aligning to TRBD2. Losses at the gene ends were 6 bases for V and 3 bases for J; bases not matched to a gene: 3. CDR1 is DFQATT and CDR2 is SNEGSKA in the germline V gene (reference sequence). CDR3 length equals 13 residues. Written as DNA, the CDR3 is TGCAGTGCCCGGACTAGCGACTACAATGAGCAGTTCTTC. Its translation: CSARTSDYNEQFF.

The DNA of the CDR3 is TGCGCCAGCAGCTTGGACAGGGGGCGCGGGGATGGCTACACCTTC. It encodes CASSLDRGRGDGYTF. The chain joins TRBV5-1 to TRBJ1-2; 9 nucleotides line up with TRBD1. In germline, CDR1 is SGHRS, CDR2 YFSETQ. V lost 0 bases and J lost 6; bases outside the gene matches: 6. The CDR3 consists of 15 residues.

On this clonotype: This could be a read error, since a much larger clone is one nucleotide away. This chain connects TRBV11-2 to TRBJ2-5, with 9 bases fitting TRBD1. The germline CDR1 and CDR2 sequences are SGHAT and FQNNGV. CDR3 length equals 16 residues. CDR3 nucleotide sequence: TGTGCCAGCAGCTTCGGGACAGGGAGAGGTTGGGAGACCCAATACTTC. Protein sequence: CASSFGTGRGWETQYF.

This clonotype was seen at least ten times. The chain links TRBV5-1 to TRBJ2-3; the match to TRBD2 covers 10 bases. V trimming: 1 base; J trimming: 0 bases; junction bases outside the gene matches: 11. The germline CDR1 and CDR2 sequences are SGHRS and YFSETQ. The CDR3 is 19 residues long. This CDR3 is CASSLLVAGGTSSTDTQYF. The CDR3 DNA sequence: TGCGCCAGCAGCTTGCTGGTAGCGGGGGGCACTTCCAGCACAGATACGCAGTATTTT.

In its sample, this clonotype was seen a few times. The V gene is TRBV12-3 or TRBV12-4, the J gene TRBJ1-3; D perhaps matches TRBD1 (6 bases). This CDR3 has 15 residues. Trimming pared 6 bases from V and 0 bases from J, leaving 12 bases between. The CDR3: CASSGRGHSGNTIYF. CDR3 sequence (DNA): TGTGCCAGCAGCGGCCGGGGGCACTCTGGAAACACCATATATTTT.

This clonotype occurred a few times. The rearrangement uses TRBV19 and TRBJ1-1; 10 nucleotides line up with TRBD1. V was pared by 7 bases and J by 1 base, with 9 bases of the junction left unmatched. The CDR3 totals 16 residues. Germline CDR1 LNHDA, CDR2 SQIVND (reference sequence). As DNA, the CDR3 is TGTGCCAGTATGGCCGGGACAGGGGAAAGGAACACTGAAGCTTTCTTT. Amino acids: CASMAGTGERNTEAFF.

This clonotype appeared a few times. The chain couples TRBV19 to TRBJ1-1; weak D call: TRBD1 (5 bases). The length of the CDR3 is 15 residues. The ends were cut back, 1 base at V and 0 bases at J, with 9 bases in the middle. The germline gives CDR1 LNHDA, CDR2 SQIVND (reference sequence). The CDR3 spells CASSIGRQLNTEAFF. The CDR3 coding sequence is TGTGCCAGTAGTATAGGTCGACAGCTGAACACTGAAGCTTTCTTT.

The chain has TRBV27 and TRBJ2-3, with D possibly matching TRBD2 (5 bases). V dropped 6 bases and J dropped 6 bases, with 19 bases sitting between them. Germline lookup yields CDR1 MNHEY and CDR2 SMNVEV (reference sequence). The CDR3 runs 15 residues. CDR3 coding DNA: TGTGCCAGCAGCTTCAGGACTGGCTCCGGGGATACGCAGTATTTT. It encodes CASSFRTGSGDTQYF.

This clonotype came up many times. The chain has TRBV5-1 and TRBJ2-7; D remains unclear. Trimming took 5 bases from V and 5 from J, leaving 11 bases between them. The CDR3 contains 12 residues. In germline, CDR1 is SGHRS, CDR2 YFSETQ. Written as DNA, the CDR3 is TGCGCCAGCAGACTACGACGGGACGAGCAGTACTTC. Its protein product is CASRLRRDEQYF.

The chain links TRBV6-5 to TRBJ2-5, with a weak D call TRBD1 (7 bases). Germline CDR1 and CDR2: MNHEY and SVGAGI. The CDR3 covers 16 residues. Trimming took off 2 bases at V and 5 bases at J, with 18 bases between the two ends. The CDR3 protein is CASSYQGVGGLETQYF. CDR3 sequence (DNA): TGTGCCAGCAGTTACCAGGGGGTAGGGGGGTTGGAGACCCAGTACTTC.

This clonotype turned up a few times. The chain carries TRBV10-3 and TRBJ2-7, with 7 bases lining up with TRBD1. V lost 11 bases, J lost 0 bases, and 7 bases stayed unmatched. The CDR3 has 13 residues. Germline V gene lookup returns CDR1 ENHRY and CDR2 SYGVKD. CDR3 sequence: CAVRQGSSYEQYF. CDR3 in DNA: TGTGCCGTTCGACAGGGAAGCTCCTACGAGCAGTACTTC.

This clonotype was seen ten or more times. The rearrangement links TRBV11-2 to TRBJ1-4, with D possibly TRBD1 on 5 matching bases. This CDR3 spans 14 amino acids. V was shortened by 5 bases and J by 6 bases, with 13 bases between the two germline ends. Germline assignment: CDR1 SGHAT and CDR2 FQNNGV. CDR3 amino acids: CASSPVPGHEKLFF. The DNA for the CDR3 is TGTGCCAGCAGCCCAGTCCCGGGACATGAAAAACTGTTTTTT.

The sample holds many counts of this clonotype. This chain joins TRBV12-5 and TRBJ2-1; TRBD1 aligns across 7 bases. The CDR3 runs 17 residues. Germline V gives CDR1 LGHNT, CDR2 FRNRAP. Unmatched junction bases numbered 8, after V lost 3 bases and J lost 0 bases. The CDR3 DNA reads TGTGCTAGTGGTTTCATAAAGGACAGGAGCTCCTACAATGAGCAGTTCTTC. This gives the protein CASGFIKDRSSYNEQFF.

This rearrangement joins TRBV29-1 to TRBJ1-1; 7 nucleotides agree with TRBD1. Losses at the gene ends were 2 bases for V and 11 bases for J; bases not matched to a gene: 8. CDR3 length: 12 amino acids. CDR1 and CDR2 (germline): SQVTM, ANQGSEA. CDR3 coding DNA: TGCAGCGTTGAATCCCCAGGGGGAGCGGCTTTCTTT. It translates to CSVESPGGAAFF.

This clonotype was recorded many times. The V call is TRBV5-6, the J call TRBJ2-4; D call uncertain. The CDR3 runs 13 residues. The germline CDR1 and CDR2 sequences are SGHDT and YYEEEE. Deletions cut 2 bases from V and 2 bases from J, with 5 bases between. The CDR3 loop is CASSFGTKNIQYF. CDR3 sequence (DNA): TGTGCCAGCAGCTTTGGGACCAAAAACATTCAGTACTTC.

This clonotype was seen only a few times. V gene TRBV4-1 combines with J gene TRBJ1-5; possibly TRBD1 for D (5 bases). The germline CDR1 and CDR2 sequences are MGHRA and YSYEKL. The CDR3 extends over 15 amino acids. V lost 3 bases and J 4 bases, leaving 13 bases between the germline ends. The CDR3 here is CASSHAGGKNQPQHF. The DNA of the CDR3 is TGCGCCAGCAGCCATGCGGGGGGGAAGAATCAGCCCCAGCATTTT.

A few counts support this clonotype. The chain combines TRBV6-1 with TRBJ2-5; 8 bases align to TRBD2. This CDR3 spans 17 amino acids. The V gene end was trimmed by 5 bases and the J gene end by 2 bases; junction bases not matched to a gene: 13. Germline CDR1 reads MNHNS; CDR2 reads SASEGT. The CDR3 DNA reads TGTGCCAGCAGTCCCTCCGGGGTAGCGGGGAAGCAAGAGACCCAGTACTTC. Encoded protein: CASSPSGVAGKQETQYF.

This clonotype was detected many times. The chain is built from TRBV20-1 and TRBJ2-7; no reliable D call. V dropped 2 bases and J dropped 0 bases, with 11 bases sitting between them. The CDR3 is 14 residues long. In germline, CDR1 is DFQATT, CDR2 SNEGSKA (reference sequence). The CDR3 is CSARKAESSYEQYF. DNA for the CDR3: TGCAGTGCTAGAAAGGCGGAGAGCTCCTACGAGCAGTACTTC.

This clonotype was picked up many times. The chain links TRBV2 to TRBJ2-7, with 9 bases aligning to TRBD1. V shed 7 bases and J 0 bases; nucleotides not matched to a gene: 4. The CDR3 has 14 residues. Germline V CDR1 and CDR2: SNHLY, FYNNEI. CDR3 DNA sequence: TGTGCCAGCACGTCACAGGGGGCCTCCTACGAGCAGTACTTC. Protein product: CASTSQGASYEQYF.

This clonotype was found a few times. The chain couples TRBV5-1 to TRBJ2-6; 9 bases map to TRBD1. This CDR3 comprises 20 residues. The V gene end was trimmed by 2 bases and the J gene end by 0 bases; junction bases not matched to a gene: 12. Germline V gives CDR1 SGHRS, CDR2 YFSETQ. The CDR3 loop is CASSLKPTGGGPSGANVLTF. In DNA, the CDR3 is TGCGCCAGCAGCTTAAAACCTACAGGGGGCGGCCCCTCTGGGGCCAACGTCCTGACTTTC.

Many counts were recorded for this clonotype. The rearrangement joins TRBV20-1 to TRBJ1-2; 9 bases map to TRBD1. The V and J ends lost 5 bases and 4 bases, in that order; junction bases with no gene match: 5. Germline CDR1 and CDR2: DFQATT and SNEGSKA (reference sequence). The CDR3 spans 13 residues. As DNA, the CDR3 is TGCAGTGCTGGACAGGGGTGGACCTATGGCTACACCTTC. Protein product: CSAGQGWTYGYTF.

This clonotype has a count of ten or more. The chain combines TRBV30 with TRBJ1-2; no definite D call. V shed 0 bases and J shed 8 bases, with 16 bases lying between them. Germline V CDR1 and CDR2: GTSNPN, SVGIG (reference sequence). CDR3 length: 14 amino acids. Here the CDR3 reads CAWSVQRRIEGYTF. The CDR3 region has the DNA TGTGCCTGGAGTGTACAGCGACGAATTGAGGGCTACACCTTC.

V and J are TRBV15 and TRBJ2-2; 7 nucleotides align to TRBD2. V gave up 5 bases and J gave up 2 bases; unmatched junction bases: 17. The CDR3 sequence is 19 residues long. From germline, CDR1 is LNHNV and CDR2 YYDKDF (reference sequence). CDR3 bases: TGTGCCACCAGCTTCTCGACAGCGGGGTGGACCTTTAACACCGGGGAGCTGTTTTTT. Translated: CATSFSTAGWTFNTGELFF. Supplemented by reference TRBV15 and TRBJ2-2, the full variable domain reads DAMVIQNPRYQVTQFGKPVTLSCSQTLNHNVMYWYQQKSSQAPKLLFHYYDKDFNNEADTPDNFQSRRPNTSFCFLDIRSPGLGDTAMYLCATSFSTAGWTFNTGELFFGEGSRLTVL.

This clonotype appeared many times. The rearrangement joins TRBV2 to TRBJ1-2; D may be TRBD1 (6 bases). Germline CDR1 is SNHLY and CDR2 is FYNNEI. V was clipped by 10 bases and J by 4 bases, with 16 bases between them. The CDR3 extends over 13 amino acids. The CDR3 nucleotides are TGTGCCACGGCAGGGGTGCGTGGCTATGGCTACACCTTC. Protein sequence: CATAGVRGYGYTF. Supplemented by reference TRBV2 and TRBJ1-2, the full variable domain reads EPEVTQTPSHQVTQMGQEVILRCVPISNHLYFYWYRQILGQKVEFLVSFYNNEISEKSEIFDDQFSVERPDGSNFTLKIRSTKLEDSAMYFCATAGVRGYGYTFGSGTRLTVV.

This clonotype was seen a handful of times. CDR3 bases: TGCGCCAGCAGCTCGACAGGGGGCCGTGGGGGCTACACCTTC. The encoded protein is CASSSTGGRGGYTF. The V and J genes are TRBV5-1 and TRBJ1-2, with 10 bases matching TRBD1. Per the germline V gene, CDR1 is SGHRS and CDR2 is YFSETQ. The CDR3 covers 14 residues. V shed 3 bases and J 8 bases; nucleotides not matched to a gene: 7.

Only a few counts were recorded for this clonotype. The J gene is TRBJ1-6, the V gene TRBV19; D unresolved. The ends were cut back, 1 base at V and 7 bases at J, with 8 bases in the middle. The CDR3 runs to 14 residues. The germline gives CDR1 LNHDA, CDR2 SQIVND (reference sequence). The CDR3 spells CASSIGSVNSPLHF. The CDR3, as DNA: TGTGCCAGTAGTATAGGGTCCGTAAATTCACCCCTCCACTTT.

This clonotype has at least ten counts. One junction end does not reproduce the germline sequence, and a read error may be involved. The chain uses TRBV20-1 and TRBJ2-5, with a tentative D call TRBD2 (5 bases). This CDR3 contains 14 residues. Per germline, CDR1 DFQATT and CDR2 SNEGSKA (reference sequence). As DNA, the CDR3 is TGCAGTGCCAGAGGTTCTGAGGGCATGGGGACCCAGTACTTC. Its protein product is CSARGSEGMGTQYF.

V usage is TRBV20-1 and J usage is TRBJ1-4; TRBD1 matches 9 bases. V lost 0 bases, J lost 0 bases, and 11 bases stayed unmatched. The CDR3 consists of 19 residues. Per the germline V gene, CDR1 is DFQATT and CDR2 is SNEGSKA (reference sequence). The CDR3 region is CSARDSSRDRVTTNEKLFF. The DNA for the CDR3 is TGCAGTGCTAGAGATTCCTCCCGGGACAGGGTTACAACTAATGAAAAACTGTTTTTT.

V usage is TRBV19 and J usage is TRBJ2-7; the D gene is possibly TRBD2 (5 bases). Trimming cost V 2 bases and J 0 bases, with 8 bases left between them. CDR1 and CDR2 (germline): LNHDA, SQIVND (reference sequence). This CDR3 comprises 14 residues. The CDR3 DNA reads as TGTGCCAGTAGTATAAGGACTCCCTCCTACGAGCAGTACTTC. Encoded protein: CASSIRTPSYEQYF.